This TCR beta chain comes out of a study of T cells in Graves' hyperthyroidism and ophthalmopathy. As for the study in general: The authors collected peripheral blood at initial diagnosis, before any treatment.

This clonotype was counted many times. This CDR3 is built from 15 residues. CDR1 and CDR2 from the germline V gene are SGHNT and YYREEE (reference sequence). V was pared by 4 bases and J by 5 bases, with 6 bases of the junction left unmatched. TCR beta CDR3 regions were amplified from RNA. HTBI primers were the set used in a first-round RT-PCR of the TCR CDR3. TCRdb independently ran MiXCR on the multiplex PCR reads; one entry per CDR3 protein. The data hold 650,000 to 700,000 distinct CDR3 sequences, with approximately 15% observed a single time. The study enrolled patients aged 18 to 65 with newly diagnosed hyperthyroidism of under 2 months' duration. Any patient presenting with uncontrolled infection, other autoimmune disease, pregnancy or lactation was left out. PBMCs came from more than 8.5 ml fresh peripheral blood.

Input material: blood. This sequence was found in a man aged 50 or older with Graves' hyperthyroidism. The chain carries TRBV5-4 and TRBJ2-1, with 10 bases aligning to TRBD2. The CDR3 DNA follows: TGTGCCAGCAGCCCGGAGGGACTAGCGAACAATGAGCAGTTCTTC. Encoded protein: CASSPEGLANNEQFF.